This T cell receptor (beta chain) was documented in a study of T cells in Graves' hyperthyroidism and ophthalmopathy. The study, taken as a whole, reports: Expanded thyroid clonotypes (above 0.001) were mostly also found in blood. Model output signaled ophthalmopathy a median about seven months ahead of onset.

The germline V and J ends were trimmed by 5 bases and 5 bases, with 27 bases remaining between them. The CDR3 has 19 residues. Germline CDR1 reads MNHEY; CDR2 reads SMNVEV (reference sequence). This clonotype has just a few counts. What it binds is unknown. The hyperthyroidism was newly diagnosed and had lasted under 2 months; the patients were aged 18 to 65. For the diagnoses, clinical symptoms, serum thyroxine and TRAb, thyroid ultrasound and orbital computed tomography were used. RNA transcripts served as the template for amplifying TCR beta CDR3 regions. In the first-round RT-PCR of the TCR CDR3, the HTBI primer set was used. In TCRdb, the multiplex PCR reads were re-called with MiXCR into one record per CDR3 protein. The sample yields fewer than 900,000 distinct CDR3 sequences, 15% to 20% seen once.

This TCR was recovered from a woman aged 45-65 years with Graves' hyperthyroidism that later progressed to Graves' ophthalmopathy. The chain is built from TRBV27 and TRBJ2-2, with D possibly matching TRBD2 (7 bases). Sequenced: blood. Written as DNA, the CDR3 is TGTGCCAGCAGTGTGGGGGGGCCAGCGGGGCCTTTGAGGACCGGGGAGCTGTTTTTT. Translated: CASSVGGPAGPLRTGELFF.